This T cell receptor beta chain was recovered during a study of human T cells and chemical hapten exposure. From the RACE reads, TCRdb called clonotypes with MiXCR, one entry per CDR3 protein. The sample yields just under 350,000 distinct CDR3 sequences, roughly 6.9% seen once. Time point of the sample: patch test 1, 2 weeks after DPC sensitization. As for treatment: therapeutic diphenylcyclopropenone sensitization with weekly scalp DPC. Prior to application of each patch test, blood was drawn. V lost 2 bases and J 0 bases, leaving 8 bases between the germline ends. The CDR3 is 14 residues long. CDR1 is SGHNT and CDR2 is YYREEE in the germline V gene (reference sequence).

This chain links TRBV5-4 with TRBJ1-1; D is undetermined. This sequence was found in a woman between 18 and 29 years old with alopecia areata. Some clones in this sample may be carry-over from other donors' samples. The source was whole blood, collected in connection with sensitization to the hapten diphenylcyclopropenone (DPC). For the CDR3, the DNA is TGTGCCAGCAGCTTAACGAAGATGAACACTGAAGCTTTCTTT. Translated, it gives CASSLTKMNTEAFF.